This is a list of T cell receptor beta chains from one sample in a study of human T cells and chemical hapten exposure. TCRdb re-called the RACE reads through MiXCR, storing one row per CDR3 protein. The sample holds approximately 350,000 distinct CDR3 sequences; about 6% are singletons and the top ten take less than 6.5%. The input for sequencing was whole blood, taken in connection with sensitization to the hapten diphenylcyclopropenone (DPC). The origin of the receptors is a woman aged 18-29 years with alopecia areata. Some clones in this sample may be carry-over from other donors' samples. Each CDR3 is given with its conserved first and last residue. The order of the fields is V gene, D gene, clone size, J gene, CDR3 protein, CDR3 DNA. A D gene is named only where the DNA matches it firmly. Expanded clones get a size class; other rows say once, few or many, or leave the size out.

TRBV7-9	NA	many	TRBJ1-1	CASSLAESGAFF	TGTGCCAGCAGCTTAGCTGAGTCGGGAGCTTTCTTT
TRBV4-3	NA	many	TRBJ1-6	CASSQDLGGSYNSPLHF	TGCGCCAGCAGCCAAGACCTGGGGGGCTCCTATAATTCACCCCTCCACTTT
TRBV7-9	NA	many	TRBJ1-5	CASSPGWTDSNQPQHF	TGTGCCAGCAGCCCGGGATGGACCGACAGCAATCAGCCCCAGCATTTT
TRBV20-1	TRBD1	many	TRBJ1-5	CSANRGLGQPQHF	TGCAGTGCCAACAGGGGGCTCGGTCAGCCCCAGCATTTT
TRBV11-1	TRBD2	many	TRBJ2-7	CASSFETSGYEQYF	TGTGCCAGCAGCTTCGAGACTAGCGGTTACGAGCAGTACTTC
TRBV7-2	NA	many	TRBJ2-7	CASSIGTYEQYF	TGTGCCAGCAGCATCGGGACGTACGAGCAGTACTTC
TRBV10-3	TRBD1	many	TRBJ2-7	CAISESAGGYEQYF	TGTGCCATCAGTGAGTCGGCAGGGGGCTACGAGCAGTACTTC
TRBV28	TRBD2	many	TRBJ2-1	CASSPLLSAGDYNEQFF	TGTGCCAGCAGTCCCCTTCTATCAGCGGGGGATTACAATGAGCAGTTCTTC
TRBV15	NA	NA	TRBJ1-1	CATSRTGSKEAFF	TGTGCCACCAGCAGGACAGGTTCAAAGGAAGCTTTCTTT
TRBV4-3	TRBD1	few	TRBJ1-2	CASSQETGLDGYTF	TGCGCCAGCAGCCAAGAGACAGGGTTGGATGGCTACACCTTC
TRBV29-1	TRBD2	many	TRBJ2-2	CSVESATSRTGELFF	TGCAGCGTTGAATCAGCGACTAGCCGGACCGGGGAGCTGTTTTTT
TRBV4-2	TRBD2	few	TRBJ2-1	CASSQLAGHSSSYNEQFF	TGTGCCAGCAGCCAACTAGCGGGTCACTCAAGCTCCTACAATGAGCAGTTCTTC
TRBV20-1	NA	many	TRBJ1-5	CSANGGFGNQPQHF	TGCAGTGCAAATGGGGGATTTGGCAATCAGCCCCAGCATTTT
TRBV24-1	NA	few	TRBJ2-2	CATSDSSTGELFF	TGTGCCACCAGTGATTCTTCGACCGGGGAGCTGTTTTTT
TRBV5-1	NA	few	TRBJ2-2	CASRGQTGELFF	TGCGCCAGCAGGGGGCAAACCGGGGAGCTGTTTTTT
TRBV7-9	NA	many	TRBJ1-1	CASSLAGRQNTEAFF	TGTGCCAGCAGCTTAGCGGGCAGGCAGAACACTGAAGCTTTCTTT
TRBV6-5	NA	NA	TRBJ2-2	CASRSTSGELFF	TGTGCCAGCAGATCGACTTCCGGGGAGCTGTTTTTT
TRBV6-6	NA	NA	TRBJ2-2	CATSEPGRPTGELFF	TGTGCCACCTCCGAACCGGGCCGGCCCACCGGGGAGCTGTTTTTT
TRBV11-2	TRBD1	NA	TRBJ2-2	CASTGRHPREDRGKTGELFF	TGTGCCAGCACCGGACGACACCCAAGGGAGGACAGGGGGAAGACCGGGGAGCTGTTTTTT
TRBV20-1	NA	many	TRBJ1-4	CSARGSRTPDPLTNEKLFF	TGCAGTGCTAGAGGTTCACGGACTCCCGACCCCCTAACTAATGAAAAACTGTTTTTT
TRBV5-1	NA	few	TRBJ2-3	CASSLGLAHRGDTQYF	TGCGCCAGCAGCTTGGGGCTAGCGCACCGGGGAGATACGCAGTATTTT
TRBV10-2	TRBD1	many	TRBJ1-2	CASRIGQGAYDYGYTF	TGCGCCAGCAGAATAGGACAGGGGGCTTATGACTATGGCTACACCTTC
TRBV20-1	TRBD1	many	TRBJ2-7	CSARQGEHEQYF	TGCAGTGCTAGACAGGGGGAACACGAGCAGTACTTC
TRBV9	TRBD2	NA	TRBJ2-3	CASSEREGSTDTQYF	TGTGCCAGCAGCGAGAGGGAGGGGAGCACAGATACGCAGTATTTT
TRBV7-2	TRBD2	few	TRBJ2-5	CASSLVGEGPQETQYF	TGTGCCAGCAGCTTAGTCGGGGAGGGCCCGCAAGAGACCCAGTACTTC
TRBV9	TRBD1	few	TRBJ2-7	CASSPRDRAVYEQYF	TGTGCCAGCAGCCCCCGGGACAGGGCCGTCTACGAGCAGTACTTC
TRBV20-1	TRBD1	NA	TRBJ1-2	CSASYDRDYGYTF	TGCAGTGCTAGTTATGACAGGGACTATGGCTACACCTTC
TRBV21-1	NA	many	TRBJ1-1	CASKLPPTIGDTEAFF	TGTGCCAGCAAGCTCCCCCCCACCATTGGGGACACTGAAGCTTTCTTT
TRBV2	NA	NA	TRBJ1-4	CASLKRSLNEKLFF	TGTGCCAGCCTTAAACGCAGTCTTAATGAAAAACTGTTTTTT
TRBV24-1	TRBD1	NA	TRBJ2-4	CATSDETGTGVTKAKNIQYF	TGTGCCACCAGTGATGAAACCGGGACAGGGGTCACTAAAGCCAAAAACATTCAGTACTTC
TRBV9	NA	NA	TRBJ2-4	CASSVDEGAGNIQYF	TGTGCCAGCAGCGTAGATGAGGGCGCAGGAAACATTCAGTACTTC
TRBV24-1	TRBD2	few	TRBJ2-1	CATLAGMMNEQFF	TGTGCCACGCTAGCGGGGATGATGAATGAGCAGTTCTTC
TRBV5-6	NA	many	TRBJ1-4	CASSKGYANEKLFF	TGTGCCAGCAGCAAGGGGTATGCTAATGAAAAACTGTTTTTT
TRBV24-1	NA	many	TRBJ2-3	CATEGDSTDTQYF	TGTGCCACCGAGGGGGATAGCACAGATACGCAGTATTTT
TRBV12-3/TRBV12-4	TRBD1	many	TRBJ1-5	CASSQDRENQPQHF	TGTGCCAGCAGCCAAGACAGGGAGAATCAGCCCCAGCATTTT
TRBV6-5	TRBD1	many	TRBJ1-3	CATRGASGNTIYF	TGTGCCACCAGGGGGGCCTCTGGAAACACCATATATTTT
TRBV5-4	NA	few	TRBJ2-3	CASSLADVTDTQYF	TGTGCCAGCAGCTTGGCGGACGTCACAGATACGCAGTATTTT
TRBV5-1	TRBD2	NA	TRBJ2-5	CSSSPSPLAGGRETQYF	TGCTCCAGCAGCCCATCCCCTCTAGCGGGGGGGCGAGAGACCCAGTACTTC
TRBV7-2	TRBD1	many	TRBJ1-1	CASSLAQGAYTEAFF	TGTGCCAGCAGCTTAGCACAGGGGGCTTACACTGAAGCTTTCTTT
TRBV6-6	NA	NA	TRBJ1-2	CASSPQSPPGYTF	TGTGCCAGCAGTCCACAGTCCCCCCCTGGCTACACCTTC
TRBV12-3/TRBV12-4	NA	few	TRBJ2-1	CASSFKSKVGMEQFF	TGTGCCAGCAGTTTCAAGTCTAAGGTGGGGATGGAGCAGTTCTTC
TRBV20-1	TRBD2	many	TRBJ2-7	CSAPGTSVAGEQYF	TGCAGTGCCCCCGGGACTAGCGTAGCGGGCGAGCAGTACTTC
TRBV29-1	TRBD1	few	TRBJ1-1	CSVFPGQYTEAFF	TGCAGCGTTTTTCCGGGACAGTACACTGAAGCTTTCTTT
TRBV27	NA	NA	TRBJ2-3	CASSVRQTIPSTDTQYF	TGTGCCAGCAGTGTTAGACAGACCATCCCTAGCACAGATACGCAGTATTTT
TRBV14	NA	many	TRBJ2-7	CASSQGVSGSEQYF	TGTGCCAGCAGCCAAGGGGTATCAGGGTCCGAGCAGTACTTC
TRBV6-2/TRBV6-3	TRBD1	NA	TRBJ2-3	CASRGQGVATDTQYF	TGTGCCAGCAGGGGACAGGGGGTAGCCACAGATACGCAGTATTTT
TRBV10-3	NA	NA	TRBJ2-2	CAISELSGNTGELFF	TGTGCCATCAGTGAGCTGAGCGGGAACACCGGGGAGCTGTTTTTT